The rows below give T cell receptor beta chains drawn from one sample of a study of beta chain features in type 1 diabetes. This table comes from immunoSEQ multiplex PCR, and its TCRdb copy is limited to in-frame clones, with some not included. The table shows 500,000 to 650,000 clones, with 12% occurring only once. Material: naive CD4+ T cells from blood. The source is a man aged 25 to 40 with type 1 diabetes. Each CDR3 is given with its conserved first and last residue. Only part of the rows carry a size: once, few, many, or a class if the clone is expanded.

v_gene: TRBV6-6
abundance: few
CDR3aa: CASSPAVGGQTAEQYF

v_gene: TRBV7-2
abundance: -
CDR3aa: CASGVGGTDTQYF

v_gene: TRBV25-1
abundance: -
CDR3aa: CASSESGAVGNTIYF

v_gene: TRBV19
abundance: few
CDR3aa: CASSIGGQGYGYTF

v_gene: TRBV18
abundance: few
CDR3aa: CASSQDYGYTF

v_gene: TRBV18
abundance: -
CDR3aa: CASSPGLAGGGETQYF

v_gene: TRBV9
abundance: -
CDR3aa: CASSVVDLGNEQFF

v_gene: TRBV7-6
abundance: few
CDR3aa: CASSWGQGQVNSPLHF

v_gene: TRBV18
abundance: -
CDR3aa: CASSPPASTGASEQYF

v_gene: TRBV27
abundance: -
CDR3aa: CASSLIGQGTYEQYF

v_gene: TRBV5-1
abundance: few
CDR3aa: CASSFGTGNFEKLFF

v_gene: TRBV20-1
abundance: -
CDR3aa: CSASPGYEQYF

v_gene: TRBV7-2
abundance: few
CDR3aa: CASSLGEAYSNQPQHF

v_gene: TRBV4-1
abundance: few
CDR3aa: CASSQEGRVTNYGYTF

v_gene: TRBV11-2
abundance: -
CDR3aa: CASSPGLGAQYF

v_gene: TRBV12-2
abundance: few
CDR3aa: CASRLTGTEKEATNEKLFF

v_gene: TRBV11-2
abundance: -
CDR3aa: CASTASGLREKLFF

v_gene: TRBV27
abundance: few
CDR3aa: CASSFGTGYQETQYF

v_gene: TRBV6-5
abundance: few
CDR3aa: CASSSQEETQYF

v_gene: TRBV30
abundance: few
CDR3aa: CAWSEKGSFWGSPLHF

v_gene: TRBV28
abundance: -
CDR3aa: CASRSMYEQYF

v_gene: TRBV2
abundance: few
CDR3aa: CASSGDGNQPQHF

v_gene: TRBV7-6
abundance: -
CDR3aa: CASSLGQGGEKLFF

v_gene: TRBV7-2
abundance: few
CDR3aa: CASSLALGHSLEQYF

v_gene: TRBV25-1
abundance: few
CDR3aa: CASSELDKGRQETQYF

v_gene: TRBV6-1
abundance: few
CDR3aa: CASSPQTSGEETQYF

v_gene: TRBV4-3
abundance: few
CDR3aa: CASSQDLGTGRQSYGYTF

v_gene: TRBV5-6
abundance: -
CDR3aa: CASSSGGTGTEAFF

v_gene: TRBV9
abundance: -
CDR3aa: CASSAGTYNEQFF

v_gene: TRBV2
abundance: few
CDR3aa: CASSDPVGAYNEQFF

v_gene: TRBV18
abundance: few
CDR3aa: CASSPLDGNQPQHF

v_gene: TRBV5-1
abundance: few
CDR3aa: CASSLGAGKGDTEAFF

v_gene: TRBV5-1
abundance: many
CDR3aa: CASSPGQMNTEAFF

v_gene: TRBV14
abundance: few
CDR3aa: CASSHLQKNSPLHF

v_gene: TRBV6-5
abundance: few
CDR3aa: CASSYGMNTEAFF

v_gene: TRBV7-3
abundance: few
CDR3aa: CASSTHSGAAGDTQYF

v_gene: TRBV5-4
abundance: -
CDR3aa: CASSLEGNGEKLFF

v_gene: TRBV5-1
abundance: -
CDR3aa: CASSLASREKLFF

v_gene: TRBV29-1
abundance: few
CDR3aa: CSVANTEAFF